This T cell receptor (beta chain) was sequenced during a study of monozygotic twins with inflammatory bowel disease. To note about this clonotype: Its specificity is not known.

This CDR3 has 13 amino acids. In germline, CDR1 is DFQATT, CDR2 SNEGSKA (reference sequence). TCR libraries each used approximately 3,200 ng of total RNA. Both the TCRalpha cDNA and the TCRbeta cDNA were taken through two nested PCRs, lasting around 15 and 10 cycles. TCRdb re-called the 5' RACE reads; every CDR3 protein appears as one record, without DNA. The table lists approximately 420,000 distinct CDR3 sequences. Study-level findings and limits: Twins with IBD were found to have lower TCRbeta diversity (inverse Simpson) than healthy co-twins. Twins with IBD had fewer clonotypes in common with others than healthy twins, particularly during disease activity.

The clonotype originates from a human donor with ulcerative colitis or Crohn's disease, or a healthy co-twin of an affected twin (not recorded which). The rearrangement uses TRBV20-1 and TRBJ1-5; TCRdb names TRBD1, which stays unverified in the absence of DNA. The sample taken for sequencing was blood. CDR3 loop: CSAQRTGNQPQHF.